This TCR beta chain was captured in a study of identical twins. Findings of the study overall: Cross-sectional statistics underpinned the conclusions; the same donors were not followed. Those out-of-frame alpha sequences shared by twins showed an excess of low generation probability.

Trimming pared 5 bases from V and 2 bases from J, leaving 9 bases between. Germline CDR1 LNHNV, CDR2 YYDKDF (reference sequence). CDR3 length: 13 amino acids. This clonotype was recorded a few times. Its antigen is currently unknown. Addition of a universal primer site occurred through template switching, and cDNA carried unique molecular identifiers. Via MiXCR, TCRdb re-called the 5' RACE reads, giving one row per CDR3 protein. The data show some 560,000 distinct CDR3 sequences, more than 9% seen once. A further study also used this sample, focusing on yellow fever vaccine responses in identical twins. According to that study: Reportedly, the T cell response mounted by twins to vaccine seemed partly convergent, partly personalized.

This TCR was recovered from a woman aged 18-29 years in good health. The sequenced sample was PBMCs. The rearrangement links TRBV15 to TRBJ1-2; D is perhaps TRBD1 (5 bases). The CDR3 spells CATSRTGNYGYTF. The CDR3 DNA reads TGTGCCACCAGCCGTACAGGCAACTATGGCTACACCTTC. The whole variable domain, remainder taken from reference TRBV15 and TRBJ1-2, is DAMVIQNPRYQVTQFGKPVTLSCSQTLNHNVMYWYQQKSSQAPKLLFHYYDKDFNNEADTPDNFQSRRPNTSFCFLDIRSPGLGDTAMYLCATSRTGNYGYTFGSGTRLTVV.